One and the same sample provided the 21 T cell receptor beta chains below, sequenced in a study of shared clonotypes between healthy human individuals (dated by TCRdb to the early 2020s). Library preparation employed the immunoSEQ multiplex PCR assay. TCRdb took over this immuneACCESS table, retaining in-frame rearrangements with V and J assigned. Such tables are incomplete; in checked studies, under half of the missing clones stem from an unresolved V gene, and the remainder is unexplained. The sample data list 1.6 million or so clones, and just under 99% of these were observed just once. Of the sample, 0.36% is held by the ten largest clones. Sequences were obtained from naive CD4+ T cells sorted from blood. This sample's cell subset or site label indicates: CD45RA+ positively selected. The origin of the receptors is a young man in good health.

The CDR3: CAINQGDGYTF. The CDR3 bases are TGTGCCATCAATCAGGGAGATGGCTACACCTTC. The chain recombines TRBV10-3 with TRBJ1-2, with D perhaps TRBD1 (5 bases). Germline loops: CDR1 ENHRY, CDR2 SYGVKD. This CDR3 is 11 amino acids long. The V gene lost 7 bases and the J gene lost 6 bases, with 9 bases spanning the gap.

Of note for this clone: In the same sample, other DNA sequences code for this CDR3. V gene TRBV7-6 combines with J gene TRBJ1-1; possibly TRBD1 for D (5 bases). In germline, CDR1 is SGHVS, CDR2 FNYEAQ. The CDR3 loop spans 14 amino acids. Deletions cut 3 bases from V and 5 bases from J, with 13 bases between. In DNA form, the CDR3 reads TGTGCCAGCAGCTTGGGAACGGGGGATACTGAAGCTTTCTTT. Protein sequence: CASSLGTGDTEAFF.

This clone was counted a single time. The chain combines TRBV5-6 with TRBJ1-4, with a weak D call TRBD1 (5 bases). There are 14 residues in the CDR3. Germline V gene data show CDR1 as SGHDT and CDR2 as YYEEEE. Trimming took off 4 bases at V and 1 base at J, with 8 bases between the two ends. DNA for the CDR3: TGTGCCAGCAGCCTAACAGGAACTAATGAAAAACTGTTTTTT. It specifies CASSLTGTNEKLFF.

The V call is TRBV6-6, the J call TRBJ2-1, with 7 bases lining up with TRBD2. Looked up from germline, CDR1 is MNHNY and CDR2 is SVGAGI (reference sequence). The CDR3 is made up of 14 amino acids. Unmatched junction bases numbered 8, after V lost 5 bases and J lost 7 bases. CDR3 loop: CASSALGEGNEQFF. For the CDR3, the DNA is TGTGCCAGCAGTGCCTTAGGGGAGGGTAATGAGCAGTTCTTC.

The chain uses TRBV4-3 and TRBJ2-7; D remains ambiguous. The germline V and J ends were trimmed by 3 bases and 0 bases, with 9 bases remaining between them. Germline V gene lookup returns CDR1 LGHNA and CDR2 YSLEER. The CDR3 has 14 residues. The CDR3 DNA is TGCGCCAGCAGCCAGAGGACGTTCTCCTACGAGCAGTACTTC. Protein: CASSQRTFSYEQYF.

CDR3 nucleotides: TGTGCCAGCAGCGTAGACCCCCAGGGTGCGACTCAGGGCTACACCTTC. This sequence encodes CASSVDPQGATQGYTF. The chain joins TRBV9 to TRBJ1-2, with D possibly being TRBD1 (5 bases). The germline CDR1 and CDR2 sequences are SGDLS and YYNGEE. CDR3 length: 16 residues. The ends were cut back, 0 bases at V and 8 bases at J, with 20 bases in the middle.

This chain connects TRBV7-9 to TRBJ2-7; D gene ambiguous. The CDR3 length is 12 residues. Trimming took off 5 bases at V and 3 bases at J, with 8 bases between the two ends. Germline V gene sequence: CDR1 SEHNR, CDR2 FQNEAQ (reference sequence). This CDR3 reads CASSPLGYEQYF. The CDR3 nucleotides are TGTGCCAGCAGCCCCTTAGGCTACGAGCAGTACTTC. The whole variable domain, remainder taken from reference TRBV7-9 and TRBJ2-7, is DTGVSQNPRHKITKRGQNVTFRCDPISEHNRLYWYRQTLGQGPEFLTYFQNEAQLEKSRLLSDRFSAERPKGSFSTLEIQRTEQGDSAMYLCASSPLGYEQYFGPGTRLTVT.

In the case of this clone: Other nucleotide sequences in the sample specify the same CDR3. V is TRBV5-1 and J is TRBJ2-3; D tentatively fits TRBD1 or TRBD2 (5 bases each). Trimming removed 0 bases from V and 1 base from J, with 6 bases in between. Germline CDR1 and CDR2: SGHRS and YFSETQ. This CDR3 spans 14 amino acids. The CDR3 DNA reads TGCGCCAGCAGCTTGGGGGACGGCACAGATACGCAGTATTTT. Protein: CASSLGDGTDTQYF.

The V call is TRBV5-1, the J call TRBJ1-3; the D is unclear. Trimming left V 4 bases short and J 4 bases short, with 15 bases between. The CDR3 has 15 amino acids. CDR1 is SGHRS, CDR2 YFSETQ, per germline. The CDR3 protein is CASSPQGVGGNTIYF. The CDR3 DNA sequence: TGCGCCAGCAGCCCCCAAGGAGTCGGCGGAAACACCATATATTTT.

The J gene is TRBJ1-1, the V gene TRBV4-3, with D possibly matching TRBD1 (5 bases). V was trimmed by 5 bases and J by 11 bases, leaving 21 bases between them. Per the germline V gene, CDR1 is LGHNA and CDR2 is YSLEER. The CDR3 runs 14 residues. The CDR3 DNA is TGCGCCAGCAGCGATGTCGGGACTCCAACGAGGGCTTTCTTT. This encodes CASSDVGTPTRAFF.

The CDR3 DNA is TGTGCCAGCACCGGGGGCCGGGGGACTAGCGAAAAAGGGTGGTTCTTC. Translating it yields CASTGGRGTSEKGWFF. The rearrangement joins TRBV11-2 to TRBJ2-1, with 10 positions matching TRBD2. Germline trimming cut 7 bases from V and 15 bases from J; bases unmatched to any gene: 21. The V gene's germline CDR1 is SGHAT and CDR2 FQNNGV. The CDR3 has 16 residues.

This chain links TRBV5-1 with TRBJ1-2; D call uncertain. Germline V gives CDR1 SGHRS, CDR2 YFSETQ. The CDR3 length is 15 residues. V was clipped by 2 bases and J by 2 bases, with 13 bases between them. This CDR3 is CASSLRDGSNYGYTF. CDR3 nucleotide sequence: TGCGCCAGCAGCTTACGGGATGGCAGCAACTATGGCTACACCTTC. Combining the CDR3 with reference TRBV5-1 and TRBJ1-2 gives the whole variable domain KAGVTQTPRYLIKTRGQQVTLSCSPISGHRSVSWYQQTPGQGLQFLFEYFSETQRNKGNFPGRFSGRQFSNSRSEMNVSTLELGDSALYLCASSLRDGSNYGYTFGSGTRLTVV.

The gene calls are TRBV7-9 and TRBJ1-4; TRBD1 aligns across 9 bases. There are 14 residues in the CDR3. Germline V gene lookup returns CDR1 SEHNR and CDR2 FQNEAQ (reference sequence). The trim removed 4 bases at V and 8 bases at J, leaving 5 bases unmatched. This chain's CDR3 is CASSSQGAREKLFF. The CDR3 region has the DNA TGTGCCAGCAGCTCACAGGGGGCGAGGGAAAAACTGTTTTTT.

The chain links TRBV18 to TRBJ2-1, with D unresolved. V was trimmed by 6 bases and J by 6 bases, leaving 9 bases between them. Germline V gives CDR1 KGHSH, CDR2 LQKENI. The CDR3 runs 12 residues. CDR3 coding DNA: TGTGCCAGCTCTGGCCGAGCCAATGAGCAGTTCTTC. It specifies CASSGRANEQFF.

This sequence joins TRBV6-9 and TRBJ2-7, with 13 bases lining up with TRBD2. With 5 bases clipped from V and 0 bases from J, the junction kept 13 bases outside the gene matches. The germline gives CDR1 MNHGY, CDR2 SVAAGI. The CDR3 loop spans 19 amino acids. CDR3 bases: TGTGCCAGCAGTAAAGAGACTAGCGGGAGGCATAATAACTCCTACGAGCAGTACTTC. This encodes CASSKETSGRHNNSYEQYF.

The V gene is TRBV7-3, the J gene TRBJ2-2; D is undetermined. V was pared by 2 bases and J by 3 bases, with 4 bases between. The CDR3 sequence is 13 residues long. Germline assignment: CDR1 SGHTA and CDR2 FQGTGA. CDR3 sequence: CASSLAHTGELFF. Here the CDR3 DNA reads TGTGCCAGCAGCTTAGCGCACACCGGGGAGCTGTTTTTT.

The CDR3 nucleotides are TGCGCCAGCAGCTGGGGACAGGGAAGATACCGGGAGCTGTTTTTT. This encodes CASSWGQGRYRELFF. V and J are TRBV5-1 and TRBJ2-2, with 9 bases lining up with TRBD1. Per the germline V gene, CDR1 is SGHRS and CDR2 is YFSETQ. This CDR3 spans 15 amino acids. The trim removed 3 bases at V and 9 bases at J, leaving 9 bases unmatched.

Only one count was recorded for this clone. The sample has other DNA sequences that encode this CDR3 too. This chain connects TRBV5-1 to TRBJ2-7; unclear D gene. Germline-derived CDR1 and CDR2 are SGHRS and YFSETQ. The ends were cut back, 0 bases at V and 2 bases at J, with 9 bases in the middle. The CDR3 runs 14 residues. This CDR3 is CASSLEGSPYEQYF. The CDR3 DNA follows: TGCGCCAGCAGCTTGGAGGGCAGTCCCTACGAGCAGTACTTC.

This chain uses TRBV4-3 with TRBJ2-7; 9 bases align to TRBD2. This CDR3 has 13 amino acids. Trimming at V came to 5 bases and at J to 4 bases, leaving 3 bases not matched to a gene. CDR1 is LGHNA, CDR2 YSLEER, per germline. The CDR3, as DNA: TGCGCCAGCAGCGTTAGCGGGAGTTACGAGCAGTACTTC. This codes for CASSVSGSYEQYF.

The chain couples TRBV7-2 to TRBJ2-5; TRBD2 matches 9 bases. Germline V gene data show CDR1 as SGHTA and CDR2 as FQGNSA. After removal of 0 bases from V and 5 bases from J, the junction contained 13 bases not matched to a gene. This CDR3 is built from 18 residues. For the CDR3, the DNA is TGTGCCAGCAGCTTAGCCGAGGGACTAGCCCAACTAGTGGAGACCCAGTACTTC. Amino acids: CASSLAEGLAQLVETQYF.

Details on this clone: Other nucleotide sequences in the sample specify the same CDR3. The V call is TRBV27, the J call TRBJ1-3; 10 positions match TRBD1. The CDR3 loop spans 13 amino acids. From germline, CDR1 is MNHEY and CDR2 SMNVEV (reference sequence). The junction had 0 bases not matched to a gene; V was cut back by 6 bases and J by 4 bases. Here the CDR3 DNA reads TGTGCCAGCAGGACAGGGGGCGGAAACACCATATATTTT. The encoded protein is CASRTGGGNTIYF.